The rows below give T cell receptor beta chains drawn from one sample of a study of response to subunit inactivated influenza vaccine. TCRdb redid the calling of the RT-PCR reads with MiXCR, one entry per CDR3 protein. The table has 500,000 or so distinct CDR3 sequences, approximately 15% seen once. Sequencing was performed on CD4+ T cells sorted from PBMCs, taken about 24 months after vaccination. These receptors were collected from a man aged 50-75 years who received an inactivated influenza vaccine. Each CDR3 is given with its conserved first and last residue. D genes are given only for firm matches. Clone size appears in some rows only: once, few, many, or a class for an expanded clone.

TRBV12-3/TRBV12-4	.	TRBJ1-6	many	CASSLGRNNSPLHF	TGTGCCAGCAGCCTCGGGCGAAATAATTCACCCCTCCACTTT
TRBV18	.	TRBJ2-3	.	CASSPSGRARTDTQYF	TGTGCCAGCTCACCATCGGGCAGGGCCAGAACAGATACGCAGTATTTT
TRBV20-1	.	TRBJ2-5	few	CSARELDQETQYF	TGCAGTGCTAGAGAGTTGGATCAAGAGACCCAGTACTTC
TRBV4-1	.	TRBJ2-5	.	CASSQQGGPQETQYF	TGCGCCAGCAGCCAACAGGGTGGGCCCCAAGAGACCCAGTACTTC
TRBV25-1	TRBD1	TRBJ2-5	many	CASSEWPGQQTSQETQYF	TGTGCCAGCAGTGAATGGCCGGGACAGCAGACTTCCCAAGAGACCCAGTACTTC
TRBV28	TRBD1	TRBJ1-4	many	CASSDRGPNEKLFF	TGTGCCAGCAGCGACAGGGGGCCTAATGAAAAACTGTTTTTT
TRBV12-3/TRBV12-4	TRBD1	TRBJ2-3	many	CASSAGTATDTQYF	TGTGCCAGCAGTGCCGGGACAGCCACAGATACGCAGTATTTT
TRBV20-1	TRBD1	TRBJ1-1	few	CSASTGYTEAFF	TGCAGTGCCTCGACAGGGTACACTGAAGCTTTCTTT
TRBV5-1	.	TRBJ2-1	few	CASTPVGTYNEQFF	TGCGCCAGCACCCCCGTGGGAACCTACAATGAGCAGTTCTTC
TRBV18	.	TRBJ2-5	.	CASARGVQETQYF	TGTGCCAGCGCCCGCGGTGTTCAAGAGACCCAGTACTTC
TRBV2	TRBD2	TRBJ2-7	.	CASCLMTSGAHEQYF	TGTGCCAGTTGCCTGATGACTAGCGGGGCCCACGAGCAGTACTTC
TRBV7-9	TRBD2	TRBJ2-3	.	CASRLTLLAGVDTQYF	TGTGCCAGCAGACTCACCCTTCTAGCGGGAGTGGATACGCAGTATTTT
TRBV12-3/TRBV12-4	.	TRBJ1-5	.	CASSPGFDQPQHF	TGTGCCAGCAGTCCAGGGTTCGATCAGCCCCAGCATTTT
TRBV5-1	TRBD1	TRBJ1-5	few	CASSFGDRGNQPQHF	TGCGCCAGCAGCTTTGGAGACAGGGGAAATCAGCCCCAGCATTTT
TRBV6-2/TRBV6-3	TRBD2	TRBJ2-1	.	CASSYVAGGINEQFF	TGTGCCAGCAGTTACGTAGCGGGGGGGATCAATGAGCAGTTCTTC
TRBV10-3	.	TRBJ2-2	.	CASTGGPKNTGELFF	TGTGCCAGCACTGGAGGGCCCAAGAACACCGGGGAGCTGTTTTTT
TRBV6-6	TRBD2	TRBJ2-7	.	CASRSTSFYEQYF	TGTGCCAGCAGGTCGACTAGCTTCTACGAGCAGTACTTC
TRBV7-3	.	TRBJ2-1	few	CASSLKGAYNEQFF	TGTGCCAGCAGCTTAAAAGGTGCCTACAATGAGCAGTTCTTC
TRBV20-1	TRBD2	TRBJ2-1	.	CSAGPLAGGPRNEQFF	TGCAGTGCTGGCCCCCTGGCGGGAGGGCCCCGCAATGAGCAGTTCTTC
TRBV6-4	.	TRBJ2-7	.	CASSAEWGNEQYF	TGTGCCAGCAGTGCCGAGTGGGGCAACGAGCAGTACTTC
TRBV10-3	.	TRBJ2-4	many	CAISEGGQVKNIQYF	TGTGCCATCAGTGAAGGGGGGCAAGTCAAAAACATTCAGTACTTC
TRBV4-3	.	TRBJ1-4	.	CASSQILPQGSYEKLFF	TGCGCCAGCAGCCAAATCCTCCCACAGGGTAGTTATGAAAAACTGTTTTTT
TRBV7-9	TRBD1	TRBJ2-5	.	CASVDRAGETQYF	TGTGCCTCCGTAGACAGGGCGGGAGAGACCCAGTACTTC
TRBV4-2	TRBD1	TRBJ2-2	.	CASSPQDRPFKELFF	TGTGCCAGCAGCCCGCAGGACAGGCCCTTTAAGGAGCTGTTTTTT
TRBV7-9	TRBD2	TRBJ2-7	.	CASSTRGGSYEQYF	TGTGCCAGCAGCACCCGGGGGGGCTCTTACGAGCAGTACTTC
TRBV20-1	.	TRBJ1-1	.	CSARGDPPASFF	TGCAGTGCTAGGGGGGACCCCCCTGCGTCGTTCTTT
TRBV3-1	.	TRBJ2-1	.	CASSQANRDYNEQFF	TGTGCCAGCAGCCAAGCCAACAGGGACTACAATGAGCAGTTCTTC
TRBV27	TRBD2	TRBJ2-7	few	CASRTSGRYEQYF	TGTGCCAGCCGGACTAGCGGGAGATACGAGCAGTACTTC
TRBV10-3	.	TRBJ2-7	few	CAISERDFSYEQYF	TGTGCCATCAGTGAACGGGACTTCTCCTACGAGCAGTACTTC
TRBV7-9	.	TRBJ1-2	many	CASSSISDGNYGYTF	TGTGCCAGCAGCTCAATATCGGACGGAAACTATGGCTACACCTTC
TRBV20-1	.	TRBJ1-1	.	CSARERGPNTEAFF	TGCAGTGCTAGAGAACGCGGCCCTAACACTGAAGCTTTCTTT
TRBV28	TRBD1	TRBJ1-6	.	CASTHGTGLFNSPLHF	TGTGCCAGCACTCATGGGACAGGGCTTTTTAATTCACCCCTCCACTTT
TRBV20-1	.	TRBJ2-2	.	CSAQRSNTGELFF	TGCAGTGCTCAGCGTTCGAACACCGGGGAGCTGTTTTTT
TRBV15	TRBD1	TRBJ2-2	few	CATRPTGDDTGELFF	TGTGCCACCAGACCGACAGGGGATGACACCGGGGAGCTGTTTTTT
TRBV13	.	TRBJ1-2	few	CASSLNGRRSNYGYTF	TGTGCCAGCAGCTTAAACGGCCGACGTTCTAACTATGGCTACACCTTC
TRBV12-3/TRBV12-4	TRBD1	TRBJ1-1	many	CASSLDRGITEAFF	TGTGCCAGCAGTTTAGACAGGGGGATAACTGAAGCTTTCTTT
TRBV12-3/TRBV12-4	TRBD2	TRBJ2-1	.	CASSVLTSGGSNEQFF	TGTGCCAGCAGTGTCCTTACTAGCGGGGGGAGCAATGAGCAGTTCTTC
TRBV12-3/TRBV12-4	.	TRBJ2-1	.	CASSRRAGGNEQFF	TGTGCCAGCAGCAGGAGGGCCGGGGGAAATGAGCAGTTCTTC
TRBV10-3	.	TRBJ2-1	.	CAISEVRSHEQFF	TGTGCCATCAGTGAGGTCAGATCACATGAGCAGTTCTTC
TRBV12-3/TRBV12-4	TRBD2	TRBJ2-1	.	CASSPRPGLAGDEQFF	TGTGCCAGCAGTCCCCGACCGGGACTAGCGGGAGATGAGCAGTTCTTC
TRBV5-1	TRBD1	TRBJ2-3	few	CASSLEPQGAGDTQYF	TGCGCCAGCAGCTTGGAGCCACAGGGGGCCGGAGATACGCAGTATTTT
TRBV30	.	TRBJ2-5	.	CAWSVRVQETQYF	TGTGCCTGGAGTGTACGAGTTCAAGAGACCCAGTACTTC
TRBV29-1	.	TRBJ2-7	many	CSVRAGSYEQYF	TGCAGCGTAAGGGCCGGATCCTACGAGCAGTACTTC
TRBV7-8	.	TRBJ2-3	.	CASSLSFGGSDTQYF	TGTGCCAGCAGCTTATCGTTCGGGGGATCGGATACGCAGTATTTT
TRBV7-9	TRBD1	TRBJ2-2	.	CASSLGTGTGYTGELFF	TGTGCCAGCAGCTTAGGAACCGGGACAGGGTACACCGGGGAGCTGTTTTTT
TRBV7-2	TRBD2	TRBJ2-7	.	CASSSSGRGYEQYF	TGTGCCAGCAGCTCGAGCGGGAGAGGTTACGAGCAGTACTTC
TRBV15	.	TRBJ1-6	.	CATSGRENNSPLHF	TGTGCCACCAGCGGCCGGGAGAATAATTCACCCCTCCACTTT
TRBV12-5	TRBD2	TRBJ2-1	few	CASGTRTSGNEQFF	TGTGCTAGTGGTACCCGGACTAGCGGCAATGAGCAGTTCTTC
TRBV14	.	TRBJ2-1	.	CASSQILSSYNEQFF	TGTGCCAGCAGCCAGATTCTTAGCTCCTACAATGAGCAGTTCTTC
TRBV29-1	.	TRBJ2-3	.	CSVGPIAGTDTQYF	TGCAGCGTTGGACCTATAGCGGGCACAGATACGCAGTATTTT
TRBV7-2	.	TRBJ1-2	few	CASSSPQGGYTF	TGTGCCAGCAGCTCCCCGCAGGGCGGCTACACCTTC
TRBV7-2	TRBD1	TRBJ2-7	few	CASLRWAGGDEQYF	TGTGCCAGCCTCCGTTGGGCAGGGGGCGACGAGCAGTACTTC
TRBV5-1	.	TRBJ2-2	few	CASSPGTLNTGELFF	TGCGCCAGCAGCCCCGGGACCCTGAACACCGGGGAGCTGTTTTTT